This is a list of T cell receptor beta chains from one sample in a study of shared clonotypes between healthy human individuals. TCRdb's table, derived via immunoSEQ multiplex PCR, lists solely in-frame clones and lacks some. The sample has about 2 million clones, about 95% seen once. The specimen was naive CD8+ T cells sorted from blood. The receptors were sampled from a man aged 18 to 35 in good health. The CDR3 runs from the conserved cysteine through the conserved F or W. A D gene is named only where the DNA matches it firmly. Clone size is given for some rows only: seen once, a few or many times, or a class if the clone is expanded.

- | - | TRBJ1-6 | TRBV19 | TGTGCCAGTAGAGCCGGTGAGGGGAATTCACCCCTCCACTTT | CASRAGEGNSPLHF
once | - | TRBJ1-1 | TRBV6-5 | TGTGCCAGCAGTTACTCTTTAAGGGGCACTGAAGCTTTCTTT | CASSYSLRGTEAFF
- | TRBD2 | TRBJ2-7 | TRBV6-5 | TGTGCCAGCAGTTACACGGCGGGAGGGGTCGAGCAGTACTTC | CASSYTAGGVEQYF
once | - | TRBJ2-7 | TRBV11-2 | TGTGCCAGCAGCTTAACTAGTTCCTACGAGCAGTACTTC | CASSLTSSYEQYF
- | - | TRBJ2-3 | TRBV6-1 | TGTGCCGAAGGGGACCCGACAGATACGCAGTATTTT | CAEGDPTDTQYF
- | - | TRBJ1-3 | TRBV5-6 | TGTGCCAGCAGCTTGGGTGGAAACACCATATATTTT | CASSLGGNTIYF
- | - | TRBJ2-1 | TRBV4-3 | TGCGCCAGCAGCCAAGATCTAGGGGGGGCCTACAATGAGCAGTTCTTC | CASSQDLGGAYNEQFF
- | - | TRBJ2-3 | TRBV13 | TGTGCCAGCAGCGAGGAGCAGGGGCAGACAGATACGCAGTATTTT | CASSEEQGQTDTQYF
- | - | TRBJ2-7 | TRBV21-1 | TGTGCCAGCAGCAAAGCCAGTCCGGGACAACTATACTACGAGCAGTACTTC | CASSKASPGQLYYEQYF
- | - | TRBJ1-1 | TRBV4-1 | TGCGCCAGCAGCCAAGGACGGAGCGTTGAAGCTTTCTTT | CASSQGRSVEAFF
- | TRBD1 | TRBJ2-1 | TRBV10-1 | TGCGCCAGCTTCCGAGGACAGGGTAGGCACAATGAGCAGTTCTTC | CASFRGQGRHNEQFF
- | TRBD2 | TRBJ2-3 | TRBV5-4 | TGTGCCAGCAGCTGGACTAGAGAGGTTGGTGATACGCAGTATTTT | CASSWTREVGDTQYF